This T cell receptor beta chain was sequenced during a study of T-cell reconstitution after alpha-beta-depleted transplantation in children. The authors prepared the TCRbeta library with unique molecular identifiers. A single record per CDR3 protein comes from TCRdb applying MiXCR to the PCR reads. Among around 450,000 distinct CDR3 sequences, 43% were seen once, and the ten largest hold under 30%. Findings of the study overall: At around two months after transplant, the alpha-beta T cells were reportedly derived from several hundred expanded clones that came from non-depleted graft cells.

Trimming pared 5 bases from V and 8 bases from J, leaving 22 bases between. Germline V gene sequence: CDR1 SEHNR, CDR2 FQNEAQ (reference sequence). The CDR3 contains 16 residues. To note about this clonotype: What it recognizes is unknown.

The gene calls are TRBV7-9 and TRBJ2-1; D perhaps matches TRBD2 (5 bases). The source is a girl aged 2 to 9 with aplastic anemia, due to receive a stem cell transplant. This specimen consisted of PBMCs, obtained before TCRalphabeta/CD19-depleted stem cell transplant. CDR3 in amino acids: CASSQAGHGVIDEQFF. For the CDR3, the DNA is TGTGCCAGCAGCCAGGCGGGTCATGGGGTTATCGATGAGCAGTTCTTC. Full variable domain (remainder filled in from reference TRBV7-9 and TRBJ2-1): DTGVSQNPRHKITKRGQNVTFRCDPISEHNRLYWYRQTLGQGPEFLTYFQNEAQLEKSRLLSDRFSAERPKGSFSTLEIQRTEQGDSAMYLCASSQAGHGVIDEQFFGPGTRLTVL.